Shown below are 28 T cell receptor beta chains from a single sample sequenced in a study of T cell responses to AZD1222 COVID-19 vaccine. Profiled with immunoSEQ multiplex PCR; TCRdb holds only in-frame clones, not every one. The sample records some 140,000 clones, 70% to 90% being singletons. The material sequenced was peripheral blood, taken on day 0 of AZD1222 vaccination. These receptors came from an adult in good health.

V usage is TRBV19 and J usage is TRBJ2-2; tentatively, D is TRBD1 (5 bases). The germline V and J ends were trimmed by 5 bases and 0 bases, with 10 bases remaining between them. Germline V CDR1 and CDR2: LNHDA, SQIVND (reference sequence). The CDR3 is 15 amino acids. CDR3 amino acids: CASSYRPANTGELFF. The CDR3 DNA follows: TGTGCCAGTAGTTACAGGCCAGCGAACACCGGGGAGCTGTTTTTT. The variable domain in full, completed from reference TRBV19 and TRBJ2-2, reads DGGITQSPKYLFRKEGQNVTLSCEQNLNHDAMYWYRQDPGQGLRLIYYSQIVNDFQKGDIAEGYSVSREKKESFPLTVTSAQKNPTAFYLCASSYRPANTGELFFGEGSRLTVL.

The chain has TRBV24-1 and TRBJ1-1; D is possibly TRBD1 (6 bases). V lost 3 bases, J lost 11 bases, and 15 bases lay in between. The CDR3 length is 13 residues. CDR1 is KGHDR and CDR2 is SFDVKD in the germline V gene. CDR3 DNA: TGTGCCACCAGTGATCTAGGGGGAGTGGGGGCTTTCTTT. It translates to CATSDLGGVGAFF.

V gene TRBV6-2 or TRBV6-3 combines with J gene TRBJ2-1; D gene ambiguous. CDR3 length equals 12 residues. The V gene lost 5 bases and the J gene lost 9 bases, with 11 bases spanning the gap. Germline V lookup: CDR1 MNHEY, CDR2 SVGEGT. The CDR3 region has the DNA TGTGCCAGCAGTCCATCAGGTATTGAGCAGTTCTTC. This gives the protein CASSPSGIEQFF.

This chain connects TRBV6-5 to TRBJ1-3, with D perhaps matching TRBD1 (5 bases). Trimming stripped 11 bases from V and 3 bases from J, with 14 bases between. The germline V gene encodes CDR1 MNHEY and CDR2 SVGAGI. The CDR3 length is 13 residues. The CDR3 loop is CAGMGGDGNTIYF. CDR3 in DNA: TGTGCCGGGATGGGGGGAGATGGAAACACCATATATTTT.

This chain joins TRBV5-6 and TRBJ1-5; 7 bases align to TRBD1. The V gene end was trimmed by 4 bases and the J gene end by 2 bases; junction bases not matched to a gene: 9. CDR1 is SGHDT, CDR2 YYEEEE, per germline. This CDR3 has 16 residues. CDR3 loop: CASSHSRQGRNQPQHF. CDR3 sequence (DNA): TGTGCCAGCAGCCACTCTAGACAGGGCCGCAATCAGCCCCAGCATTTT.

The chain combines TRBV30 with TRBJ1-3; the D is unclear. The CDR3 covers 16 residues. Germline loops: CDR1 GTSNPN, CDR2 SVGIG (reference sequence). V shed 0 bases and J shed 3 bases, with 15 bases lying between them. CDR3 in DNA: TGTGCCTGGAGTGTATTCGGAACACCGGGTGGAAACACCATATATTTT. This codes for CAWSVFGTPGGNTIYF.

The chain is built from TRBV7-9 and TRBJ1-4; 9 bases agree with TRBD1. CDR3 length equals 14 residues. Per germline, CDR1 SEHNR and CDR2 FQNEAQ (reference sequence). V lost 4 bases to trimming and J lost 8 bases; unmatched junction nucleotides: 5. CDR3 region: CASSWLQGAEKLFF. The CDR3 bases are TGTGCCAGCAGCTGGTTACAGGGGGCGGAAAAACTGTTTTTT. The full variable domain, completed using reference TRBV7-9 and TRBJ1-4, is DTGVSQNPRHKITKRGQNVTFRCDPISEHNRLYWYRQTLGQGPEFLTYFQNEAQLEKSRLLSDRFSAERPKGSFSTLEIQRTEQGDSAMYLCASSWLQGAEKLFFGSGTQLSVL.

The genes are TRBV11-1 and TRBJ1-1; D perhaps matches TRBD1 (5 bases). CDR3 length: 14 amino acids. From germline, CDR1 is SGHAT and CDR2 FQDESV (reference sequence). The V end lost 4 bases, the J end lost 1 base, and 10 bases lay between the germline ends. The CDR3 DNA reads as TGTGCCAGCAGCTGGGGACCGAAGAACACTGAAGCTTTCTTT. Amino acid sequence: CASSWGPKNTEAFF.

The CDR3 loop is CSVRTTGYEAFF. The CDR3 nucleotides are TGCAGCGTCAGAACTACGGGTTATGAAGCTTTCTTT. J is TRBJ1-1 and V is TRBV29-1; D unresolved. The CDR3 has 12 amino acids. V lost 6 bases to trimming and J lost 7 bases, with 15 bases between them. Germline loops: CDR1 SQVTM, CDR2 ANQGSEA.

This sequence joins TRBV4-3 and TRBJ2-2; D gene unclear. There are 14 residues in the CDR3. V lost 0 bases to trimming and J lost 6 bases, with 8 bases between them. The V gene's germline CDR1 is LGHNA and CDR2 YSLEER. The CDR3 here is CASSQDGPPGELFF. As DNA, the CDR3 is TGCGCCAGCAGCCAAGACGGACCGCCCGGGGAGCTGTTTTTT.

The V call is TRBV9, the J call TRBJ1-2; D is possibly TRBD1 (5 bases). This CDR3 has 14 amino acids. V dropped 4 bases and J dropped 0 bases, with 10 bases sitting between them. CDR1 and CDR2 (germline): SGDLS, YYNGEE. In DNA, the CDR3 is TGTGCCAGCAGCCGGGACGTCTCTAACTATGGCTACACCTTC. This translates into CASSRDVSNYGYTF.

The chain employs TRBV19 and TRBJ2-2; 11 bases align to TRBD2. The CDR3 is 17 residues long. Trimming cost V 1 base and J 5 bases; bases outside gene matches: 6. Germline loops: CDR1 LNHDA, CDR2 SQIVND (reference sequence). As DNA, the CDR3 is TGTGCCAGTAGTATAGCCGTACTAGCGGGAGCGACCGGGGAGCTGTTTTTT. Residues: CASSIAVLAGATGELFF.

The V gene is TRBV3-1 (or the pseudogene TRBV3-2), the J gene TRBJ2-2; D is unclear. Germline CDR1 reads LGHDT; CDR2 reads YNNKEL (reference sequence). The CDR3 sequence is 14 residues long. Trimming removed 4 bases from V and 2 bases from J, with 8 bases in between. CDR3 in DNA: TGTGCCAGCAGCCGGTTTAGTAACACCGGGGAGCTGTTTTTT. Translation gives CASSRFSNTGELFF.

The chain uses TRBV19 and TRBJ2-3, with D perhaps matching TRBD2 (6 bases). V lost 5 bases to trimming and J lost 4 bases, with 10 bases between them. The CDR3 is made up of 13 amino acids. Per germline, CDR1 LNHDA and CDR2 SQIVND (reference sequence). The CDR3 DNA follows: TGTGCCAGTAGTTCCGGGAGCGCAGATACGCAGTATTTT. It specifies CASSSGSADTQYF.

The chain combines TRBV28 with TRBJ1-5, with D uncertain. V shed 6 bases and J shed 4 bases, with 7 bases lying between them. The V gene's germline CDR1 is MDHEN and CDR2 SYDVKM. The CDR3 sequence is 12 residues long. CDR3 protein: CASRRSNQPQHF. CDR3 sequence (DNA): TGTGCCAGCAGGCGGTCTAATCAGCCCCAGCATTTT. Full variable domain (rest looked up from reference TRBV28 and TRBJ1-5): DVKVTQSSRYLVKRTGEKVFLECVQDMDHENMFWYRQDPGLGLRLIYFSYDVKMKEKGDIPEGYSVSREKKERFSLILESASTNQTSMYLCASRRSNQPQHFGDGTRLSIL.

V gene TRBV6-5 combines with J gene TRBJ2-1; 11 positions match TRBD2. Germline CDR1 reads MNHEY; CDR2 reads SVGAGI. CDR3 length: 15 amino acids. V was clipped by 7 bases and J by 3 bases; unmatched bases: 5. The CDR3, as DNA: TGTGCCAGCAACCGGGGACTAGCGGTCTACAATGAGCAGTTCTTC. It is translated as CASNRGLAVYNEQFF.

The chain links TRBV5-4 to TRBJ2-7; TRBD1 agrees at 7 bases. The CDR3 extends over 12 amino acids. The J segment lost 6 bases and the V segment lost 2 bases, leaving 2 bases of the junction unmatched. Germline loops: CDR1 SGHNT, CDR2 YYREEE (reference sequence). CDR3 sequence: CASSLGGLEQYF. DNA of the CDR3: TGTGCCAGCAGCTTAGGGGGCCTCGAGCAGTACTTC.

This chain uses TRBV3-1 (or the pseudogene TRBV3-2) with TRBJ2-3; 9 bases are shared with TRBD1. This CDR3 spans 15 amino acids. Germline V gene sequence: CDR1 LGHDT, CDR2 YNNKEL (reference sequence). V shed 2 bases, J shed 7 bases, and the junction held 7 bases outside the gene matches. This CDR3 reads CASSQWTGVGNTQYF. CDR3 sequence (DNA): TGTGCCAGCAGCCAATGGACAGGGGTGGGAAATACGCAGTATTTT.

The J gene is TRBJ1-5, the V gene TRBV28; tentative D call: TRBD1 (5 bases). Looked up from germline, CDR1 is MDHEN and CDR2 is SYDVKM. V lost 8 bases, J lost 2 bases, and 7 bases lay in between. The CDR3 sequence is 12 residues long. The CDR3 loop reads CASWGGNQPQHF. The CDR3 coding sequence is TGTGCCAGCTGGGGCGGCAATCAGCCCCAGCATTTT. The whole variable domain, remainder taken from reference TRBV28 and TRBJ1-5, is DVKVTQSSRYLVKRTGEKVFLECVQDMDHENMFWYRQDPGLGLRLIYFSYDVKMKEKGDIPEGYSVSREKKERFSLILESASTNQTSMYLCASWGGNQPQHFGDGTRLSIL.

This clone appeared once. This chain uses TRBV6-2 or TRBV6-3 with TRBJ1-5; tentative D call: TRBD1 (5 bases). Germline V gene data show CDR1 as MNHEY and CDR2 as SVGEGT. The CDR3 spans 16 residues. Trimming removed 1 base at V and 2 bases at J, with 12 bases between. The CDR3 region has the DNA TGTGCCAGCAGTTACTGGGAGGGGTCGGGCAATCAGCCCCAGCATTTT. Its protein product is CASSYWEGSGNQPQHF.

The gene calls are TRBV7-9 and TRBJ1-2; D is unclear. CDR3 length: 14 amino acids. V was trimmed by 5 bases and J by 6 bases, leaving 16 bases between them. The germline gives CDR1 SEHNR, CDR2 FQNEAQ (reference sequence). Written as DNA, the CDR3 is TGTGCCAGCAGCGCCGAGCACCCTAAGGATGGCTACACCTTC. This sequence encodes CASSAEHPKDGYTF.

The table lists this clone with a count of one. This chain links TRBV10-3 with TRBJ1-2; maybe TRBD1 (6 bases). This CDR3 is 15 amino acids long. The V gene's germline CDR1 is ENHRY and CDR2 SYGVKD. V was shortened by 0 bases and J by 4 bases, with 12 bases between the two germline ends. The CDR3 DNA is TGTGCCATCAGTGAGTCCGGGGGCTGGGGCTATGGCTACACCTTC. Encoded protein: CAISESGGWGYGYTF.

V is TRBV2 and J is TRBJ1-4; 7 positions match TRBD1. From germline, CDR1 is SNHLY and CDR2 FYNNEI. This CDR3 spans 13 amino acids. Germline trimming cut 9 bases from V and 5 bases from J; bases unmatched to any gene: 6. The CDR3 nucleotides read TGTGCCAGTCTCGACAGGGCAAATGAAAAACTGTTTTTT. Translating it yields CASLDRANEKLFF.

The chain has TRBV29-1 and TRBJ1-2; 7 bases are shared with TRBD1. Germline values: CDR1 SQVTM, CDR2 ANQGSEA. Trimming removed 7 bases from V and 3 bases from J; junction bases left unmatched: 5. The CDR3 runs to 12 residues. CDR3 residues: CSERGLDYGYTF. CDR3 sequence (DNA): TGCAGCGAAAGGGGGCTAGACTATGGCTACACCTTC.

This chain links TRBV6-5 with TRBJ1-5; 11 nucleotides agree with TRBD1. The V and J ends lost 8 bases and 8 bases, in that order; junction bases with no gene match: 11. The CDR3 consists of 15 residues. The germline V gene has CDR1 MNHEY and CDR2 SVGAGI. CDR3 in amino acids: CASAGDRGTSKPQHF. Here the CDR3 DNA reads TGTGCCAGCGCTGGGGACAGGGGGACGTCGAAGCCCCAGCATTTT.

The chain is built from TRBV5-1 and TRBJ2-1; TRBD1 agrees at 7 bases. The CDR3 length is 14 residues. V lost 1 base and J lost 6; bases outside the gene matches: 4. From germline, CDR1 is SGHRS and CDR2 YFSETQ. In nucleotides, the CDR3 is TGCGCCAGCAGCTTGATAAAGGGGGCCAATGAGCAGTTCTTC. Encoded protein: CASSLIKGANEQFF. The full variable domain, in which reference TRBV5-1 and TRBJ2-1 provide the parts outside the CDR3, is KAGVTQTPRYLIKTRGQQVTLSCSPISGHRSVSWYQQTPGQGLQFLFEYFSETQRNKGNFPGRFSGRQFSNSRSEMNVSTLELGDSALYLCASSLIKGANEQFFGPGTRLTVL.

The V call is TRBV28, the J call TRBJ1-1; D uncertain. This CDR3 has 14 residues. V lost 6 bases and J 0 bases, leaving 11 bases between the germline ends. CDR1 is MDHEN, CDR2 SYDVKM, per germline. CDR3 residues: CASRSRVLNTEAFF. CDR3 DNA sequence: TGTGCCAGCAGATCGAGGGTGTTGAACACTGAAGCTTTCTTT.

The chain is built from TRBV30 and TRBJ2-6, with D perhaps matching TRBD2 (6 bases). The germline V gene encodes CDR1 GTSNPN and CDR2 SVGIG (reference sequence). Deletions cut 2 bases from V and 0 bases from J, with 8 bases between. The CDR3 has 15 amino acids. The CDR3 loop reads CAWSQGLSGANVLTF. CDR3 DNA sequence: TGTGCCTGGAGTCAGGGACTCTCTGGGGCCAACGTCCTGACTTTC.